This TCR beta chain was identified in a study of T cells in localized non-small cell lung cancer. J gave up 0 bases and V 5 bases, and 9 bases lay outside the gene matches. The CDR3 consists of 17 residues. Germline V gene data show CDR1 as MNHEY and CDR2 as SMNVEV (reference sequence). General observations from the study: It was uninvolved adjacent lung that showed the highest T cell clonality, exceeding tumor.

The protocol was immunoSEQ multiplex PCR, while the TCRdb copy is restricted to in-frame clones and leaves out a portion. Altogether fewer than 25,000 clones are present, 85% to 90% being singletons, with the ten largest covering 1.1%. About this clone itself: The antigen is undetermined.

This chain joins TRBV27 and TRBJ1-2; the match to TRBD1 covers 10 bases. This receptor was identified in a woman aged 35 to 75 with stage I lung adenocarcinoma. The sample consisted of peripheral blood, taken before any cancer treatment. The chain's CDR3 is CASSPGTGASPNYGYTF. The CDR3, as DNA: TGTGCCAGCAGTCCTGGGACAGGGGCCTCGCCTAACTATGGCTACACCTTC.